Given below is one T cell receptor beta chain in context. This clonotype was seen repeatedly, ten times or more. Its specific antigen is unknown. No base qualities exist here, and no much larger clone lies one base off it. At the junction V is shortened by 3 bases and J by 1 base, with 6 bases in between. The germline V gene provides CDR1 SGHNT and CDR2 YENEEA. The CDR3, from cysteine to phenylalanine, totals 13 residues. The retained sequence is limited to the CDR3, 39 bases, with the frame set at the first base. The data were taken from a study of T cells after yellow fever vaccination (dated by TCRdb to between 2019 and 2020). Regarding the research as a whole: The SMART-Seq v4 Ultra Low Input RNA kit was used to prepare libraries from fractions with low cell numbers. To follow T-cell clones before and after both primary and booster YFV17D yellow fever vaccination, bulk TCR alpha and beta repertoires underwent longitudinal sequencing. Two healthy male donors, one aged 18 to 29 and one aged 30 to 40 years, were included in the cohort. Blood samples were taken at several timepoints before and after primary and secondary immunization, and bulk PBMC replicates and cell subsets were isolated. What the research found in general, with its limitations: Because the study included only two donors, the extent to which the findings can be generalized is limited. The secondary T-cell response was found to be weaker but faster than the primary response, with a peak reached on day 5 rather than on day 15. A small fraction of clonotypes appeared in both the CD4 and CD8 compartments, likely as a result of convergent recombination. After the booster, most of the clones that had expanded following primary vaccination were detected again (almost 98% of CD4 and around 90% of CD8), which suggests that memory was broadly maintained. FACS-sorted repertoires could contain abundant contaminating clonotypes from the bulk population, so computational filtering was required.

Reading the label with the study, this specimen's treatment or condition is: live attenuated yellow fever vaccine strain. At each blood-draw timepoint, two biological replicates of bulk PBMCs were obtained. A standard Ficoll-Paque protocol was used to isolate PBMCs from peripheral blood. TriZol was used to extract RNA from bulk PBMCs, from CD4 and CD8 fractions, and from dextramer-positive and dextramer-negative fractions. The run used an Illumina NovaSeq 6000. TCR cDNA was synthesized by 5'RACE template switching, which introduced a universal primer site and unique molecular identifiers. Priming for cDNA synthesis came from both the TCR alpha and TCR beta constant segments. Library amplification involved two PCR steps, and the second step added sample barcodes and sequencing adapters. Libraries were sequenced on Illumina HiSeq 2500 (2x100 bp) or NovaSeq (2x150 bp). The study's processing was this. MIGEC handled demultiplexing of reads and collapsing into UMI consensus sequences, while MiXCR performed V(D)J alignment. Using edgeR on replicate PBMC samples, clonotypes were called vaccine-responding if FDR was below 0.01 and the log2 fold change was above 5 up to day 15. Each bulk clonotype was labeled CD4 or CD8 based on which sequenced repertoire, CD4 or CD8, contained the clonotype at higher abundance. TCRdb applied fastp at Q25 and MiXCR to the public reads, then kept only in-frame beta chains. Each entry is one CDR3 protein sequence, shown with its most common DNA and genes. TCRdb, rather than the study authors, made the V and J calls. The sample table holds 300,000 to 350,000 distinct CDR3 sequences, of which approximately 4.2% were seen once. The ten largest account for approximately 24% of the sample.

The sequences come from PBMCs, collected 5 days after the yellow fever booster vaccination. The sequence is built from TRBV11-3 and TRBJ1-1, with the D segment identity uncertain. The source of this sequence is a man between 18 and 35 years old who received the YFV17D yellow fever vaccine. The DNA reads TGTGCCAGCAGCTTTCAGTGGAACACTGAAGCTTTCTTT. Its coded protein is CASSFQWNTEAFF.